The 16 T cell receptor beta chains below come from one sample, sequenced in a study of T-cell memory formation after mild COVID-19. TCRdb itself ran the 5' RACE reads through MiXCR, one entry per CDR3 protein. This sample yields approximately 190,000 distinct CDR3 sequences, of which around 20% are seen a single time; roughly 2.4% belongs to the top ten. Sequences were obtained from PBMCs or a T cell subset sorted from them (not recorded which). Receptors were obtained from an adult woman who had mild COVID-19 (a few samples of this study predate the infection). Cell type and time point are not known.

This clonotype turned up a few times. The chain uses TRBV7-6 and TRBJ1-6; D not resolved. Germline V lookup: CDR1 SGHVS, CDR2 FNYEAQ. Trimming stripped 5 bases from V and 3 bases from J, with 5 bases between. This CDR3 region has 13 residues. In DNA form, the CDR3 reads TGTGCCAGCAGCCCCTACTATAATTCACCCCTCCACTTT. The encoded protein is CASSPYYNSPLHF.

A remark on this clonotype: An end of the junction does not agree with germline; a read error may underlie this. This sequence joins TRBV4-1 and TRBJ1-2; TRBD1 matches at 10 bases. Germline values: CDR1 MGHRA, CDR2 YSYEKL. The CDR3 extends over 16 amino acids. CDR3 amino acids: CASSQGTGVVDYGYTF. The CDR3, as DNA: TGCGCCAGCAGTCAAGGGACAGGGGTGGTAGACTATGGCTACACCTTC.

This clonotype was detected a few times. The chain carries TRBV18 and TRBJ2-5; D is unresolved. Germline loops: CDR1 KGHSH, CDR2 LQKENI. With 6 bases removed from V and 1 base from J, the gap between germline ends came to 9 bases. This CDR3 region has 13 residues. CDR3 DNA: TGTGCCAGCTCCCTGACTCTCCAAGAGACCCAGTACTTC. Translation: CASSLTLQETQYF. Full variable domain (outside the CDR3, taken from reference TRBV18 and TRBJ2-5): NAGVMQNPRHLVRRRGQEARLRCSPMKGHSHVYWYRQLPEEGLKFMVYLQKENIIDESGMPKERFSAEFPKEGPSILRIQQVVRGDSAAYFCASSLTLQETQYFGPGTRLLVL.

This chain joins TRBV6-1 and TRBJ1-1; 10 nucleotides agree with TRBD1. CDR1 is MNHNS and CDR2 is SASEGT in the germline V gene. With V trimmed by 6 bases and J by 4 bases, 2 bases remained unmatched. The CDR3 extends over 13 amino acids. The CDR3 loop is CASRRTGGTEAFF. CDR3 DNA: TGTGCCAGCAGGAGGACAGGGGGCACTGAAGCTTTCTTT.

V usage is TRBV18 and J usage is TRBJ2-7; TRBD1 matches 10 bases. This CDR3 comprises 15 residues. Germline CDR1 KGHSH, CDR2 LQKENI. V lost 3 bases, J lost 6 bases, and 8 bases stayed unmatched. CDR3 residues: CASSPRDRGASEQYF. The CDR3 DNA follows: TGTGCCAGCTCACCCAGGGACAGGGGAGCATCCGAGCAGTACTTC. The entire variable domain, with the rest obtained from reference TRBV18 and TRBJ2-7, is as follows: NAGVMQNPRHLVRRRGQEARLRCSPMKGHSHVYWYRQLPEEGLKFMVYLQKENIIDESGMPKERFSAEFPKEGPSILRIQQVVRGDSAAYFCASSPRDRGASEQYFGPGTRLTVT.

A few counts support this clonotype. The chain has TRBV6-5 and TRBJ1-6, with 9 nucleotides matching TRBD1. CDR3 size: 15 residues. Germline CDR1 is MNHEY and CDR2 is SVGAGI. The ends lost 5 bases at V and 7 bases at J; junction bases unmatched: 6. CDR3 bases: TGTGCCAGCAGTGCTACAGGGGGCGTGAATTCACCCCTCCACTTT. Amino acids: CASSATGGVNSPLHF.

A few counts support this clonotype. The CDR3 spells CSARVTGGAEQYF. The CDR3 bases are TGCAGTGCTCGGGTGACAGGGGGCGCAGAGCAGTACTTC. The J gene is TRBJ2-7, the V gene TRBV20-1; TRBD1 aligns across 10 bases. CDR1 and CDR2 from the germline V gene are DFQATT and SNEGSKA (reference sequence). The CDR3 consists of 13 residues. V was clipped by 5 bases and J by 7 bases; unmatched bases: 8.

This clonotype has more than one count but fewer than ten. V and J are TRBV7-3 and TRBJ2-3, with TRBD2 as a possible D gene (6 bases). Germline CDR1 is SGHTA and CDR2 is FQGTGA. The CDR3 consists of 17 residues. V lost 1 base and J lost 1, with 15 bases in between. The CDR3 region is CASSLSVAASGTDTQYF. CDR3 DNA sequence: TGTGCCAGCAGCTTAAGTGTGGCGGCTAGCGGCACAGATACGCAGTATTTT.

This clonotype turned up a few times. The V and J genes are TRBV14 and TRBJ2-7; D is possibly TRBD1 or TRBD2 (5 bases each). The CDR3 totals 15 residues. V lost 1 base, J lost 2 bases, and 12 bases lay in between. Germline assignment: CDR1 SGHDN and CDR2 FVKESK. The CDR3 loop is CASSQGWGPPYEQYF. CDR3 DNA: TGTGCCAGCAGCCAAGGTTGGGGACCCCCCTACGAGCAGTACTTC.

This clonotype was observed a handful of times. The chain couples TRBV5-1 to TRBJ2-3; TRBD1 might be the D (6 bases). This CDR3 is 14 amino acids long. Per germline, CDR1 SGHRS and CDR2 YFSETQ. Trimming stripped 3 bases from V and 8 bases from J, with 16 bases between. This CDR3 is CASSSRQVQGTQYF. CDR3 nucleotide sequence: TGCGCCAGCAGCTCGAGACAGGTTCAGGGTACGCAGTATTTT.

The genes are TRBV7-9 and TRBJ2-5; D is unresolved. The CDR3 spans 13 residues. From germline, CDR1 is SEHNR and CDR2 FQNEAQ (reference sequence). Trimming shortened V by 5 bases and J by 0 bases, and 7 bases separated the two germline ends. DNA of the CDR3: TGTGCCAGCAGCCAATACAACCAAGAGACCCAGTACTTC. Amino acids: CASSQYNQETQYF. Together with reference TRBV7-9 and TRBJ2-5, the CDR3 gives the full variable domain: DTGVSQNPRHKITKRGQNVTFRCDPISEHNRLYWYRQTLGQGPEFLTYFQNEAQLEKSRLLSDRFSAERPKGSFSTLEIQRTEQGDSAMYLCASSQYNQETQYFGPGTRLLVL.

The V gene is TRBV29-1, the J gene TRBJ2-5; D not resolved. Germline lookup yields CDR1 SQVTM and CDR2 ANQGSEA. Deletions cut 4 bases from V and 5 bases from J, with 5 bases between. This CDR3 is built from 10 residues. CDR3 amino acids: CSVGTETQYF. In DNA form, the CDR3 reads TGCAGCGTTGGCACGGAGACCCAGTACTTC.

The V gene is TRBV7-3, the J gene TRBJ2-5; 9 bases align to TRBD2. Trimming cost V 5 bases and J 10 bases; bases outside gene matches: 8. From germline, CDR1 is SGHTA and CDR2 FQGTGA. CDR3 length equals 13 residues. The CDR3, as DNA: TGTGCCAGCAGCGTGCTAGCGGGGTCGGGCCAGTACTTC. It is translated as CASSVLAGSGQYF.

The chain carries TRBV5-1 and TRBJ1-1, with D hard to call. This CDR3 spans 14 amino acids. The germline V and J ends were trimmed by 1 base and 2 bases, with 9 bases remaining between them. Germline CDR1 is SGHRS and CDR2 is YFSETQ. CDR3 in amino acids: CASSLRSANTEAFF. The CDR3 DNA is TGCGCCAGCAGCTTGAGGTCGGCTAACACTGAAGCTTTCTTT.

V and J are TRBV30 and TRBJ1-6; 9 bases align to TRBD1. V trimming: 2 bases; J trimming: 8 bases; junction bases outside the gene matches: 13. CDR3 length equals 17 residues. CDR1 is GTSNPN and CDR2 is SVGIG in the germline V gene (reference sequence). CDR3 DNA: TGTGCCTGGAGTTCCGGGACAGGGTACCGGGGGGATTCACCCCTCCACTTT. This sequence encodes CAWSSGTGYRGDSPLHF.

The genes are TRBV5-1 and TRBJ2-7; either TRBD1 or TRBD2 may fit D (7 bases each). This CDR3 contains 15 residues. From germline, CDR1 is SGHRS and CDR2 YFSETQ. The V end lost 2 bases, the J end lost 5 bases, and 17 bases lay between the germline ends. CDR3: CASSLGQGGADEQYF. The CDR3 DNA is TGCGCCAGCAGCTTAGGCCAGGGGGGGGCCGACGAGCAGTACTTC.